This T cell receptor beta chain was found in a study of immune cell composition in non-small cell lung cancer. Findings and limits, study-wide: Squamous carcinomas (roughly 80%) more often had tumour-associated clones >0.5% than adenocarcinomas (roughly 33%).

On this clone: Its antigen is unidentified.

Losses at the gene ends were 10 bases for V and 5 bases for J; bases not matched to a gene: 16. Germline CDR1 SGHTA, CDR2 FQGNSA. The CDR3 consists of 15 residues. The table came from immunoSEQ multiplex PCR; TCRdb's copy has only in-frame clones and leaves some out. The sample has nearly 7,000 clones; approximately 85% are singletons. Normal lung sampling was at least 3 cm from the tumour, as distant as possible. This sequence was found in a human donor with non-small cell lung cancer. The chain uses TRBV7-2 and TRBJ2-7; TRBD1 matches 8 bases. Sequencing was done on a sample of non-adjacent lung tissue. CDR3 coding DNA: TGTGCCATCGAGCCCGGGACAGGCCGTCCGGACGAGCAGTACTTC. It specifies CAIEPGTGRPDEQYF.